These T cell receptor beta chains were read from a single sample in a study of shared clonotypes between healthy human individuals. Profiled with immunoSEQ multiplex PCR; TCRdb holds only in-frame clones, not every one. Here the sample spans hundreds of thousands of clones, 95% to 97% being singletons. Sequencing was performed on naive CD8+ T cells sorted from blood. The receptors originated from a woman in her twenties or thirties in good health. CDR3s include the opening cysteine and the closing phenylalanine or tryptophan. The D gene is left open where the match is weak. Not all rows give a size; the values are once, few, many and, for expanded clones, a class.

j_call d_call v_call clone_size cdr3_nt cdr3_aa
TRBJ1-2 - TRBV9 - TGTGCCAGCAGCGTAAGGGACACGTATGGCTACACCTTC CASSVRDTYGYTF
TRBJ2-5 - TRBV27 - TGTGCCAGCAGTGGGGGGAAAGAGACCCAGTACTTC CASSGGKETQYF
TRBJ1-5 - TRBV13 - TGTGCCAGCAGCTTCCCCATTTTGAACAGGGTCGCTCAGCCCCAGCATTTT CASSFPILNRVAQPQHF
TRBJ2-1 TRBD2 TRBV29-1 - TGCAGCGTCCCCGGACTAGCGGGCTACAATGAGCAGTTCTTC CSVPGLAGYNEQFF
TRBJ2-7 - TRBV30 - TGTGCCTACAGAGACTACGAGCAGTACTTC CAYRDYEQYF
TRBJ2-3 - TRBV5-6 - TGTGCCAGCAGCTTAACGGAGGCGCGGGATACGCAGTATTTT CASSLTEARDTQYF
TRBJ2-7 TRBD1 TRBV13 - TGTGCCAGCAGCTCCCCCGGGACAGCACCCTACGAGCAGTACTTC CASSSPGTAPYEQYF
TRBJ2-1 - TRBV7-8 - TGTGCCAGCAGCCCGGAGGTACAGCCCTACAATGAGCAGTTCTTC CASSPEVQPYNEQFF
TRBJ2-7 TRBD2 TRBV6-1 - TGTGCCAGCAGGGGACTAGCGGAGAGCTCCTACGAGCAGTACTTC CASRGLAESSYEQYF
TRBJ1-1 - TRBV9 few TGTGCCAGCAGCGTAGGAGGGGAGAACACTGAAGCTTTCTTT CASSVGGENTEAFF
TRBJ2-7 - TRBV2 once TGTGCCAGCAGTGAAGTACTAGACAGTACCTACGAGCAGTACTTC CASSEVLDSTYEQYF
TRBJ2-3 - TRBV10-1 once TGCGCCAGCAATAGCGGCCTAACAGATACGCAGTATTTT CASNSGLTDTQYF
TRBJ2-2 - TRBV1 - TGCACCAGCAGCCAAGACTTTAGGGCTAGCGGCACCGGGGAGCTGTTTTTT CTSSQDFRASGTGELFF
TRBJ2-7 TRBD2 TRBV9 - TGTGCCAGCAGCGTAGGAGGGACTAGCGGGACCTACGAGCAGTACTTC CASSVGGTSGTYEQYF
TRBJ2-4 TRBD1 TRBV7-9 - TGTGCCAGCAGCGCCGACAGGGGGCAGGAAAACATTCAGTACTTC CASSADRGQENIQYF
TRBJ2-2 - TRBV11-2 - TGTGCCAGCAGCCCGCTCCTTGAGCTGTTTTTT CASSPLLELFF
TRBJ2-7 - TRBV9 - TGTGCCAGCAGCGCCGAGCCCCGGGACACCGCCTACGAGCAGTACTTC CASSAEPRDTAYEQYF
TRBJ2-3 - TRBV10-1 - TGCGCCAGCAGACCTACGGGGATGGATACGCAGTATTTT CASRPTGMDTQYF
TRBJ2-7 - TRBV19 - TGTGCCAGTAGTCTGGGTGGGGGCTACGAGCAGTACTTC CASSLGGGYEQYF
TRBJ2-7 - TRBV25-1 once TGTGCCAGCAGTCACCGCGGGCTCTCCTACGAGCAGTACTTC CASSHRGLSYEQYF
TRBJ2-1 TRBD2 TRBV28 - TGTGCCAGCAGTTTTACGACTAGCGGGAATGAGCAGTTCTTC CASSFTTSGNEQFF
TRBJ1-5 - TRBV7-9 - TGTGCCAGCAGCACTGGGGGGGTTGGGAATCAGCCCCAGCATTTT CASSTGGVGNQPQHF
TRBJ2-1 - TRBV7-8 - TGTGCCAGCAGCTTACTGCCACAAGGTTACAATGAGCAGTTCTTC CASSLLPQGYNEQFF
TRBJ1-4 - TRBV28 once TGTGCCAGCAGTTTAGTCAGGGGACAAGCTCTCTATGCAACTAATGAAAAACTGTTTTTT CASSLVRGQALYATNEKLFF
TRBJ1-1 - TRBV5-8 - TGTGCCAGCAGCGGGGAGAACACTGAAGCTTTCTTT CASSGENTEAFF
TRBJ2-5 - TRBV28 - TGTGCCAGCAGTTTGGGCCTATCTGAGGGGACCCAGTACTTC CASSLGLSEGTQYF
TRBJ2-2 TRBD2 TRBV13 - TGTGCCAGCAGCCCTAAGCGGGACAACACCGGGGAGCTGTTTTTT CASSPKRDNTGELFF
TRBJ2-3 - TRBV7-9 once TGTGCCAGCAGCGTGGGCACAGATACGCAGTATTTT CASSVGTDTQYF
TRBJ2-5 TRBD2 TRBV23-1 once TGCGCCAGCAGCCGACCTAAGCCCCTAGCGGGAGGCCAAGAGACCCAGTACTTC CASSRPKPLAGGQETQYF
TRBJ2-2 - TRBV6-5 - TGTGCCAGCAGTTACGGAGGACAAACCACCGGGGAGCTGTTTTTT CASSYGGQTTGELFF
TRBJ1-1 TRBD1 TRBV6-5 once TGTGCCAGCAGTTTAAGGACAGGGGGAACTGAAGCTTTCTTT CASSLRTGGTEAFF
TRBJ2-5 TRBD2 TRBV7-8 once TGTGCCAGCAGCCCCCCATTAGCGGGAGTTCAAGAGACCCAGTACTTC CASSPPLAGVQETQYF
TRBJ2-1 - TRBV27 - TGTGCCAGCAGCGAACCAACTAGCAAGAATGAGCAGTTCTTC CASSEPTSKNEQFF
TRBJ2-7 - TRBV7-9 - TGTGCCAGCAGCTTATTGGCAGAGACCTACGAGCAGTACTTC CASSLLAETYEQYF
TRBJ2-5 TRBD2 TRBV7-7 once TGTGCCAGCAGCCCATTTAGCGGGAGGGCCAGGGAGACCCAGTACTTC CASSPFSGRARETQYF
TRBJ2-1 TRBD2 TRBV4-1 - TGCGCCAGCAGCAACTCGAGGACTAGCGGGATGGATGAGCAGTTCTTC CASSNSRTSGMDEQFF
TRBJ2-1 TRBD2 TRBV5-5 - TGTGCCAGCAGCCCCGGACTAGCGGGAGGCCTTAGCTCCTACAATGAGCAGTTCTTC CASSPGLAGGLSSYNEQFF
TRBJ2-1 - TRBV27 - TGTGCCAGCAGTTTGCAGAGACGTACCTACAATGAGCAGTTCTTC CASSLQRRTYNEQFF
TRBJ2-3 TRBD1 TRBV7-8 - TGTGCCAGCAGCGAGGGGGACAGGGCGGCAGATACGCAGTATTTT CASSEGDRAADTQYF
TRBJ1-2 - TRBV10-1 few TGCGCCGAAGGGCCTGGCTATGGCTACACCTTC CAEGPGYGYTF
TRBJ2-3 - TRBV4-1 - TGCGCCAGCAGCCAAGATACCCTCCTCACAGATACGCAGTATTTT CASSQDTLLTDTQYF
TRBJ1-3 - TRBV9 - TGTGCCAGCAGCGTAGCCGATATGCGGGTTGGAAACACCATATATTTT CASSVADMRVGNTIYF
TRBJ1-1 - TRBV4-1 once TGCGCCAGCAGCCAGGGGTCGGGCACTGAAGCTTTCTTT CASSQGSGTEAFF
TRBJ2-2 - TRBV7-6 once TGTGCCAGCAGCTTTAACCGGGACGTAAGGACCGGGGAGCTGTTTTTT CASSFNRDVRTGELFF
TRBJ2-7 - TRBV19 - TGTGCCAGTAACCCCGGGACGGAAACCTACGAGCAGTACTTC CASNPGTETYEQYF
TRBJ2-7 TRBD1 TRBV28 - TGTGCCAGCAGTTTAGCCCTGGACAGGGGAGAATTTTACGAGCAGTACTTC CASSLALDRGEFYEQYF
TRBJ2-1 - TRBV6-1 - TGTGCCAGCAGTGAAGCCAGTTTCTCCTACAATGAGCAGTTCTTC CASSEASFSYNEQFF
TRBJ1-1 - TRBV15 - TGTGCCACCAGCAGAGCGGACCGTTACACTGAAGCTTTCTTT CATSRADRYTEAFF
TRBJ1-1 - TRBV29-1 few TGCAGCGTTGATGGGCCCAGTGGCACTGAAGCTTTCTTT CSVDGPSGTEAFF
TRBJ2-5 TRBD1 TRBV6-9 - TGTGCCAGCAGTTTAGGACAGGGGAAGGGAGAGACCCAGTACTTC CASSLGQGKGETQYF
TRBJ1-2 - TRBV2 - TGTGCCAGCAGCGGGGACCATAACTATGGCTACACCTTC CASSGDHNYGYTF
TRBJ2-3 - TRBV2 - TGTGCCAGCAGTGAAGGTGGGAGGAGCACAGATACGCAGTATTTT CASSEGGRSTDTQYF
TRBJ2-7 TRBD2 TRBV5-8 once TGTGCCAGCAGCGTCTCTAGCGGGAGGGCCTACGAGCAGTACTTC CASSVSSGRAYEQYF
TRBJ2-7 - TRBV7-9 - TGTGCCAGCGTCCCCAAGAGCTCCTACGAGCAGTACTTC CASVPKSSYEQYF
TRBJ2-1 TRBD2 TRBV7-9 - TGTGCCAGCAGCTTAGGACTAGCGGGAGTTCGACCCTACAATGAGCAGTTCTTC CASSLGLAGVRPYNEQFF
TRBJ2-7 TRBD2 TRBV27 - TGTGCCAGCAGTTCCGCGACTAGCGGGGGCGAGCAGTACTTC CASSSATSGGEQYF
TRBJ1-1 TRBD1 TRBV4-1 - TGCGCCAGCAGCCCGCGGACAGGGTCTTCGAACACTGAAGCTTTCTTT CASSPRTGSSNTEAFF
TRBJ2-7 TRBD1 TRBV5-4 - TGTGCCAGCCTAAGGGGGCCAGGCTACGAGCAGTACTTC CASLRGPGYEQYF
TRBJ2-3 - TRBV19 - TGTGCCAGTAGTACGAAGATGAGAACCTTAGATACGCAGTATTTT CASSTKMRTLDTQYF